This T cell receptor (beta chain) comes out of a study of blood T cell repertoires in COVID-19. Whole-study context: Whether acute or convalescent, the COVID-19 samples came from the United States, Italy and Spain. T cells, B-cell-depleted T cells, or PBMCs supplied cDNA or gDNA.

Original analysis: How many nucleated cells were present was estimated from reference gene primer amplification. The assay was immunoSEQ multiplex PCR, and TCRdb's table has in-frame clones only and misses some. For V, J and clone size, that table is used; D and trimming come from the DNA. The sample records around 70,000 clones, more than 65% being singletons. Germline-derived CDR1 and CDR2 are SGHTA and FQGNSA. Germline trimming cut 6 bases from V and 4 bases from J; bases unmatched to any gene: 3. The CDR3 length is 13 residues. This rearrangement joins TRBV7-2 to TRBJ1-5; 7 bases fit TRBD1. The sequencing sample was made of peripheral blood. The receptor comes from a woman between 50 and 59 years old with acute or convalescent COVID-19. CDR3 DNA sequence: TGTGCCAGCAGACAGGGGCCGAATCAGCCCCAGCATTTT. Its protein product is CASRQGPNQPQHF.